This entry describes one T cell receptor beta chain. Its antigen is not known. This record comes from a study of cytomegalovirus exposure and HLA in healthy donors. The study's findings and limits: Highest at DRB1 and lowest at HLA-C, TCR association rates differed among HLA loci in a later analysis. Sequencing likely generated an artifact that appeared as a cluster of highly shared sequence variants. Researchers catalogued about 160 TCR beta chains as cytomegalovirus-associated.

PCR amplification relied on 60 Vbeta primers (plus 13 Jbeta primers). Using immunoSEQ multiplex PCR, the repertoire was profiled, and TCRdb retains in-frame clones only, with some absent. Of about 240,000 clones listed, approximately 78% were seen once; the top ten hold around 0.45%. The CDR3 covers 15 residues. Per germline, CDR1 LNHDA and CDR2 SQIVND (reference sequence). Trimming stripped 1 base from V and 1 base from J, with 9 bases between. This clonotype originated in a boy younger than 18 in good health and CMV-seronegative. What was sequenced was PBMCs. The chain is built from TRBV19 and TRBJ2-3, with D possibly being TRBD2 (7 bases). Here the CDR3 reads CASSIGGGRTDTQYF. CDR3 nucleotide sequence: TGTGCCAGTAGTATAGGCGGGGGCCGCACAGATACGCAGTATTTT.